This T cell receptor (beta chain) originates from a study of T-cell reconstitution after alpha-beta-depleted transplantation in children. Germline V gene sequence: CDR1 SGHAT, CDR2 FQNNGV. With 5 bases removed from V and 4 bases from J, the gap between germline ends came to 7 bases. The CDR3 sequence is 12 residues long. Unique molecular identifiers were incorporated during preparation of the TCRbeta library. Using its own MiXCR run on the PCR reads, TCRdb lists one record per CDR3 protein. The sample consists of approximately 640,000 distinct CDR3 sequences, over 15% of them appearing once. This clonotype was obtained from a human donor who donated a stem cell graft to a child with acute myeloid leukemia. Source: PBMCs from the stem cell graft donor, taken from the stem cell graft. V gene TRBV11-2 combines with J gene TRBJ2-3; D call uncertain. The CDR3 protein is CASSDPSDTQYF. CDR3 nucleotide sequence: TGTGCCAGCAGCGACCCTTCAGATACGCAGTATTTT.